This T cell receptor (beta chain) stems from a study of blood T cells in healthy people across ages. Study results and limitations: Strong correlation was found linking TCR beta diversity to naive T cell percentage. Compared with aged donors, long-lived donors showed fewer expanded clones, suggesting selection.

Details on this clonotype: The antigen is unknown.

Primed by a sample-barcoded 5' primer and a J-beta primer mix, a second PCR proceeded for roughly 6 to 12 cycles. Each cDNA molecule received a tag from a template-switch adaptor that had 12 random nucleotides. TCRdb re-derived calls from the 5' RACE reads in MiXCR, one entry per CDR3 protein. Among about 280,000 distinct CDR3 sequences listed, 25% to 30% were seen once. This CDR3 region has 14 residues. The germline V gene encodes CDR1 WSHSY and CDR2 SAAADI. The V gene end was trimmed by 2 bases and the J gene end by 4 bases; junction bases not matched to a gene: 5. The source is a woman between 70 and 85 years old in good health. Sequencing was performed on blood. This chain connects TRBV10-2 to TRBJ2-7; 7 bases map to TRBD2. Written as DNA, the CDR3 is TGCGCCAGCAGTGAGCTAGCGGAGAAATACGAGCAGTACTTC. It codes for CASSELAEKYEQYF.